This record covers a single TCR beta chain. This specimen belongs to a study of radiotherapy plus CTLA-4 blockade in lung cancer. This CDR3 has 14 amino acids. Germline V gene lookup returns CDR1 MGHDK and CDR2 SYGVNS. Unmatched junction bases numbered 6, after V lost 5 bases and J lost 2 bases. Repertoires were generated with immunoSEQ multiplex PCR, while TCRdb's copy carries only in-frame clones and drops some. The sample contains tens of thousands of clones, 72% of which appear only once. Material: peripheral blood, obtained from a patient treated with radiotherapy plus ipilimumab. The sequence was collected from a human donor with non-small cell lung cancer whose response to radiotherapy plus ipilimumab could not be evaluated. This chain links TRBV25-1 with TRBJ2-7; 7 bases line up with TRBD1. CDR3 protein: CASSSTGPPYEQYF. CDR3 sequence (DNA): TGTGCCAGCAGTTCGACAGGGCCGCCCTACGAGCAGTACTTC.